These 4 T cell receptor beta chains originate from one sample sequenced in a study of blood T cell repertoires in COVID-19. The protocol was immunoSEQ multiplex PCR, while the TCRdb copy is restricted to in-frame clones and leaves out a portion. The repertoire holds approximately 120,000 clones, with 86% as singletons. Sequenced: peripheral blood. These receptor sequences come from a woman between 50 and 59 years old who had recovered from COVID-19.

The chain uses TRBV18 and TRBJ2-2, with 7 bases lining up with TRBD1. CDR1 is KGHSH, CDR2 LQKENI, per germline. V was clipped by 5 bases and J by 3 bases; unmatched bases: 6. This CDR3 comprises 15 residues. CDR3 amino acids: CASSRQGLDTGELFF. Written as DNA, the CDR3 is TGTGCCAGCTCAAGACAGGGTTTAGACACCGGGGAGCTGTTTTTT.

The chain links TRBV28 to TRBJ2-1, with D perhaps TRBD2 (5 bases). CDR3 length: 16 amino acids. With 3 bases removed from V and 1 base from J, the gap between germline ends came to 13 bases. Germline-derived CDR1 and CDR2 are MDHEN and SYDVKM. The CDR3 loop reads CASSLGGSYSYNEQFF. The DNA for the CDR3 is TGTGCCAGCAGTTTGGGCGGGTCTTATTCCTACAATGAGCAGTTCTTC.

V gene TRBV30 combines with J gene TRBJ2-1, with 7 bases matching TRBD1. Germline CDR1 and CDR2: GTSNPN and SVGIG (reference sequence). V trimming: 6 bases; J trimming: 7 bases; junction bases outside the gene matches: 3. This CDR3 is 11 amino acids long. The CDR3 reads CACNRGNEQFF. In DNA form, the CDR3 reads TGTGCCTGTAACAGGGGTAATGAGCAGTTCTTC.

The chain combines TRBV19 with TRBJ2-5, with 13 bases that match TRBD2. V gave up 5 bases and J gave up 5 bases; unmatched junction bases: 5. The germline V gene has CDR1 LNHDA and CDR2 SQIVND (reference sequence). This CDR3 has 15 residues. Here the CDR3 DNA reads TGTGCCAGTAGTCCAACGGGACTAGCGGGGGAGACCCAGTACTTC. Translated: CASSPTGLAGETQYF.